Below are 8 T cell receptor beta chains sequenced from a single sample in a study of blood T cell repertoires in COVID-19. Sequencing used immunoSEQ multiplex PCR; TCRdb keeps in-frame clones, though not all of them. The table has over 110,000 clones, under 90% seen once. The sample comprised peripheral blood. Receptors were obtained from a man between 65 and 80 years old who had recovered from COVID-19.

This clone was detected only a few times. V gene TRBV19 combines with J gene TRBJ1-2; the D gene is possibly TRBD1 (5 bases). The ends were cut back, 10 bases at V and 5 bases at J, with 20 bases in the middle. CDR3 length equals 14 residues. Germline V gives CDR1 LNHDA, CDR2 SQIVND (reference sequence). The CDR3 here is CATSMGRTLYGYTF. CDR3 sequence (DNA): TGTGCCACCTCGATGGGTCGGACATTATATGGCTACACCTTC.

Points on this clone: Other nucleotide sequences in the sample specify the same CDR3. The V and J genes are TRBV6-2 or TRBV6-3 and TRBJ2-5, with D perhaps TRBD2 (6 bases). V lost 5 bases to trimming and J lost 2 bases, with 9 bases between them. CDR3 length equals 13 residues. The germline gives CDR1 MNHEY, CDR2 SVGEGT. DNA for the CDR3: TGTGCCAGCAGTCCCCGGGGGCAAGAGACCCAGTACTTC. Translating gives CASSPRGQETQYF.

This chain uses TRBV12-3 or TRBV12-4 with TRBJ1-5; D is undetermined. CDR3 length: 13 amino acids. V lost 5 bases and J 7 bases, leaving 12 bases between the germline ends. CDR3 in amino acids: CASSRGYLQPQHF. Here the CDR3 DNA reads TGTGCCAGCAGTCGAGGGTATTTACAGCCCCAGCATTTT.

This chain joins TRBV30 and TRBJ1-1; D is possibly TRBD1 (5 bases). The V and J ends lost 4 bases and 0 bases respectively, with 15 bases between them. Germline CDR1 GTSNPN, CDR2 SVGIG (reference sequence). The CDR3 extends over 15 amino acids. The CDR3 sequence is CAWIPGLRMNTEAFF. CDR3 nucleotides: TGTGCCTGGATCCCGGGACTAAGGATGAACACTGAAGCTTTCTTT.

The rearrangement uses TRBV7-9 and TRBJ2-3, with 10 bases identical to TRBD2. CDR1 and CDR2 (germline): SEHNR, FQNEAQ (reference sequence). The CDR3 is made up of 19 amino acids. J gave up 2 bases and V 5 bases, and 16 bases lay outside the gene matches. The CDR3 reads CASSPRDSLAGYLTDTQYF. CDR3 sequence (DNA): TGTGCCAGCAGCCCCCGGGACTCACTAGCGGGATACCTCACAGATACGCAGTATTTT. The full variable domain, completed using reference TRBV7-9 and TRBJ2-3, is DTGVSQNPRHKITKRGQNVTFRCDPISEHNRLYWYRQTLGQGPEFLTYFQNEAQLEKSRLLSDRFSAERPKGSFSTLEIQRTEQGDSAMYLCASSPRDSLAGYLTDTQYFGPGTRLTVL.

This chain connects TRBV6-5 to TRBJ1-1, with D perhaps matching TRBD1 (5 bases). There are 14 residues in the CDR3. Germline CDR1 reads MNHEY; CDR2 reads SVGAGI. V lost 5 bases, J lost 11 bases, and 21 bases lay in between. The CDR3 here is CASSPKGRGVGAFF. The CDR3, as DNA: TGTGCCAGCAGTCCAAAAGGGAGGGGCGTGGGTGCTTTCTTT.

The V gene is TRBV5-1, the J gene TRBJ1-1, with 7 bases fitting TRBD1. The CDR3 totals 14 residues. Losses at the gene ends were 1 base for V and 4 bases for J; bases not matched to a gene: 4. Germline CDR1 SGHRS, CDR2 YFSETQ. CDR3 DNA: TGCGCCAGCAGCTTGACAGGGGATATCACTGAAGCTTTCTTT. It codes for CASSLTGDITEAFF.

V gene TRBV2 combines with J gene TRBJ1-2, with D perhaps TRBD1 (5 bases). This CDR3 comprises 15 residues. V was trimmed by 7 bases and J by 9 bases, leaving 24 bases between them. CDR1 is SNHLY, CDR2 FYNNEI, per germline. CDR3 DNA sequence: TGTGCCAGCAACGATCTCAGGGCCCCCTCTCGAAGCTACACCTTC. Translated, it gives CASNDLRAPSRSYTF. The variable domain in full, completed from reference TRBV2 and TRBJ1-2, reads EPEVTQTPSHQVTQMGQEVILRCVPISNHLYFYWYRQILGQKVEFLVSFYNNEISEKSEIFDDQFSVERPDGSNFTLKIRSTKLEDSAMYFCASNDLRAPSRSYTFGSGTRLTVV.